Shown below are 26 T cell receptor beta chains from a single sample sequenced in a study of beta chain features in type 1 diabetes. The authors reverse transcribed all of the isolated RNA, so sequencing captured expressed TCRB transcripts. Data came from immunoSEQ multiplex PCR; TCRdb stores just in-frame clones and leaves some out. This table has 15,000 to 20,000 clones, about 53% appearing once. Sequenced: stem cell memory CD4+ T cells from blood. All receptors come from a man aged 18 to 35 in good health.

This clone was counted between two and nine times. The chain uses TRBV6-6 and TRBJ2-7, with D maybe TRBD2 (6 bases). CDR1 and CDR2 (germline): MNHNY, SVGAGI (reference sequence). The CDR3 loop spans 15 amino acids. Deletions cut 7 bases from V and 3 bases from J, with 19 bases between. The CDR3 DNA follows: TGTGCCAGCACCCAGGCGGGGACCAGGAACTACGAGCAGTACTTC. Translation: CASTQAGTRNYEQYF.

The genes are TRBV7-6 and TRBJ2-1; 9 bases line up with TRBD2. V shed 1 base, J shed 7 bases, and the junction held 8 bases outside the gene matches. The germline gives CDR1 SGHVS, CDR2 FNYEAQ. The CDR3 consists of 16 residues. This CDR3 reads CASSLVSGGLVNEQFF. For the CDR3, the DNA is TGTGCCAGCAGCTTAGTTAGCGGGGGTTTGGTAAATGAGCAGTTCTTC.

The CDR3 sequence: CASSLQGPNYGYTF. The CDR3 DNA is TGTGCCAGCAGCTTACAGGGTCCTAACTATGGCTACACCTTC. The chain is built from TRBV11-2 and TRBJ1-2, with D possibly TRBD1 on 5 matching bases. The CDR3 is 14 amino acids. The V and J ends lost 2 bases and 0 bases respectively, with 7 bases between them. CDR1 SGHAT and CDR2 FQNNGV come from the germline V gene.

The rearrangement uses TRBV7-2 and TRBJ2-1; D might be TRBD2 (6 bases). There are 17 residues in the CDR3. The V end was cut by 4 bases, the J end by 0 bases, with 16 bases between. Germline V CDR1 and CDR2: SGHTA, FQGNSA. The CDR3 reads CASSYLASPGSYNEQFF. The DNA of the CDR3 is TGTGCCAGCAGCTACCTAGCGTCTCCGGGCTCCTACAATGAGCAGTTCTTC.

This clone occurred a few times. The chain combines TRBV10-3 with TRBJ1-1; D is undetermined. Germline V gene lookup returns CDR1 ENHRY and CDR2 SYGVKD. V lost 0 bases and J 4 bases, leaving 9 bases between the germline ends. The CDR3 is 14 residues long. The CDR3 sequence: CAISESTEGTEAFF. The CDR3, as DNA: TGTGCCATCAGTGAGTCGACGGAGGGCACTGAAGCTTTCTTT.

This chain connects TRBV6-5 to TRBJ2-5; TRBD1 is a possible D gene (5 bases). Per germline, CDR1 MNHEY and CDR2 SVGAGI. The V and J ends lost 7 bases and 13 bases respectively, with 28 bases between them. This CDR3 contains 15 residues. The DNA for the CDR3 is TGTGCCAGCACCAGGGTTGGAGCCGCGAAGCACTCACCGTACTTC. Protein sequence: CASTRVGAAKHSPYF.

This chain joins TRBV28 and TRBJ1-1; the match to TRBD1 covers 7 bases. CDR3 length: 15 amino acids. In germline, CDR1 is MDHEN, CDR2 SYDVKM. V was pared by 5 bases and J by 0 bases, with 6 bases of the junction left unmatched. The CDR3 sequence is CASSLPGQMNTEAFF. CDR3 DNA sequence: TGTGCCAGCAGTCTCCCGGGACAGATGAACACTGAAGCTTTCTTT.

This chain links TRBV6-5 with TRBJ1-2; 8 bases are shared with TRBD1. Trimming took 6 bases from V and 5 from J; bases not matched to a gene: 11. This CDR3 spans 15 amino acids. The germline gives CDR1 MNHEY, CDR2 SVGAGI. CDR3 sequence (DNA): TGTGCCAGCAGCCGATCGGACAGGGAACGTTATGGCTACACCTTC. It yields the protein CASSRSDRERYGYTF.

This clone was counted between two and nine times. The V call is TRBV28, the J call TRBJ2-5; D is perhaps TRBD2 (6 bases). The CDR3 is 14 residues long. V was trimmed by 5 bases and J by 4 bases, leaving 14 bases between them. The germline V gene has CDR1 MDHEN and CDR2 SYDVKM. DNA of the CDR3: TGTGCCAGCAGTCTTTCCCGGGAGCCAGAGACCCAGTACTTC. Translating it yields CASSLSREPETQYF.

This clone was counted a few times. The chain combines TRBV7-9 with TRBJ2-1; possible D gene TRBD1, 6 bases. The CDR3 contains 11 residues. Germline lookup yields CDR1 SEHNR and CDR2 FQNEAQ (reference sequence). Deletions cut 5 bases from V and 8 bases from J, with 7 bases between. CDR3: CASSPGDEQFF. CDR3 coding DNA: TGTGCCAGCAGCCCAGGGGATGAGCAGTTCTTC.

The rearrangement uses TRBV11-2 and TRBJ2-7, with TRBD2 matching 12 bases. The CDR3 is 15 residues long. Unmatched junction bases numbered 6, after V lost 6 bases and J lost 3 bases. In germline, CDR1 is SGHAT, CDR2 FQNNGV. The CDR3 here is CASRRPGLAGYEQYF. CDR3 bases: TGTGCCAGCAGGCGACCGGGACTAGCGGGCTACGAGCAGTACTTC.

The rearrangement uses TRBV28 and TRBJ2-5, with 9 nucleotides matching TRBD2. Germline V gene data show CDR1 as MDHEN and CDR2 as SYDVKM. V was clipped by 2 bases and J by 1 base; unmatched bases: 2. The CDR3 totals 15 residues. CDR3 sequence (DNA): TGTGCCAGCAGTTTAGCGGGGGGGACCCAAGAGACCCAGTACTTC. Protein sequence: CASSLAGGTQETQYF.

The chain couples TRBV10-3 to TRBJ2-7; 7 nucleotides agree with TRBD2. The junction had 9 bases not matched to a gene; V was cut back by 3 bases and J by 4 bases. Germline CDR1 reads ENHRY; CDR2 reads SYGVKD. This CDR3 is 15 amino acids long. This chain's CDR3 is CAISDYRTSGYEQYF. For the CDR3, the DNA is TGTGCCATCAGTGATTACCGGACTAGTGGGTACGAGCAGTACTTC.

Only one count was recorded for this clone. The chain combines TRBV11-2 with TRBJ2-5, with 13 positions matching TRBD2. J lost 0 bases, V lost 4 bases, and 11 bases had no gene match. CDR1 and CDR2 from the germline V gene are SGHAT and FQNNGV. The CDR3 is made up of 19 amino acids. The CDR3 loop reads CASSWGGLAGERYQETQYF. For the CDR3, the DNA is TGTGCCAGCAGCTGGGGAGGACTAGCGGGAGAGAGGTACCAAGAGACCCAGTACTTC.

The V gene is TRBV28, the J gene TRBJ1-5; D remains ambiguous. The length of the CDR3 is 14 residues. Per germline, CDR1 MDHEN and CDR2 SYDVKM. V was shortened by 7 bases and J by 10 bases, with 20 bases between the two germline ends. The CDR3 here is CASIRGLGGLPQHF. CDR3 DNA: TGTGCCAGCATTCGAGGGTTGGGTGGTTTACCCCAGCATTTT.

The V and J genes are TRBV29-1 and TRBJ2-7; 7 nucleotides agree with TRBD1. CDR3 length equals 14 residues. J was trimmed by 4 bases and V by 5 bases; bases with no gene match: 11. Germline CDR1 SQVTM, CDR2 ANQGSEA. In DNA form, the CDR3 reads TGCAGCGTTAGACAGGGACGTTGGGATTACGAGCAGTACTTC. It encodes CSVRQGRWDYEQYF.

The rearrangement uses TRBV29-1 and TRBJ2-3; the D is unclear. V lost 4 bases to trimming and J lost 2 bases, with 16 bases between them. The CDR3 loop spans 15 amino acids. Germline CDR1 reads SQVTM; CDR2 reads ANQGSEA. The CDR3 DNA is TGCAGCGTTGTCGACCGGGTTGTGTCCACAGATACGCAGTATTTT. Amino acid sequence: CSVVDRVVSTDTQYF.

Comments on this clone: The same CDR3 arises from other DNA sequences in this sample as well. The chain is built from TRBV29-1 and TRBJ1-5; 7 bases align to TRBD1. CDR1 SQVTM and CDR2 ANQGSEA come from the germline V gene. The CDR3 runs to 14 residues. Unmatched junction bases numbered 4, after V lost 1 base and J lost 4 bases. The CDR3 reads CSVEGGQPNQPQHF. CDR3 sequence (DNA): TGCAGCGTTGAAGGGGGACAGCCGAATCAGCCCCAGCATTTT.

This clone was seen more than once but under ten times. The chain recombines TRBV5-1 with TRBJ2-3; TRBD2 aligns across 10 bases. The V gene end was trimmed by 2 bases and the J gene end by 2 bases; junction bases not matched to a gene: 2. Germline V gene lookup returns CDR1 SGHRS and CDR2 YFSETQ. The CDR3 has 15 amino acids. CDR3 in amino acids: CASSFSGRATDTQYF. The CDR3 region has the DNA TGCGCCAGCAGCTTCAGCGGGAGGGCCACAGATACGCAGTATTTT.

This clone has only a few counts. This chain links TRBV29-1 with TRBJ2-5; D unresolved. Per the germline V gene, CDR1 is SQVTM and CDR2 is ANQGSEA. This CDR3 is built from 11 residues. The V and J ends lost 6 bases and 2 bases respectively, with 7 bases between them. The CDR3 spells CSVANQETQYF. In nucleotides, the CDR3 is TGCAGCGTGGCAAATCAAGAGACCCAGTACTTC.

CDR3 DNA sequence: TGTGCCAGCATGCGCCGCGCCCTCTTAAGCTCTGGGGCCAACGTCCTGACTTTC. Amino acids: CASMRRALLSSGANVLTF. This sequence joins TRBV5-5 and TRBJ2-6; D uncertain. Trimming shortened V by 6 bases and J by 0 bases, and 19 bases separated the two germline ends. Germline values: CDR1 SGHKS, CDR2 YYEKEE (reference sequence). CDR3 length: 18 residues.

Only a few counts were recorded for this clone. The chain recombines TRBV28 with TRBJ2-7; D perhaps matches TRBD1 (5 bases). V dropped 5 bases and J dropped 2 bases, with 16 bases sitting between them. The germline CDR1 and CDR2 sequences are MDHEN and SYDVKM. The CDR3 runs 15 residues. CDR3 region: CASSTTRVRTYEQYF. CDR3 bases: TGTGCCAGCAGTACAACCAGGGTAAGAACCTACGAGCAGTACTTC.

This clone was detected only a few times. This CDR3 reads CAISSHSQTDRPSGVTF. For the CDR3, the DNA is TGTGCCATCAGTTCCCATTCCCAAACGGACAGGCCCTCGGGTGTGACCTTC. The J gene is TRBJ1-2, the V gene TRBV10-3; TRBD1 matches 7 bases. The CDR3 has 17 amino acids. CDR1 is ENHRY, CDR2 SYGVKD, per germline. Losses at the gene ends were 5 bases for V and 14 bases for J; bases not matched to a gene: 26.

The chain recombines TRBV19 with TRBJ1-1; 7 nucleotides agree with TRBD1. Per germline, CDR1 LNHDA and CDR2 SQIVND (reference sequence). This CDR3 is 13 amino acids long. V shed 5 bases and J 10 bases; nucleotides not matched to a gene: 10. CDR3 region: CASSQPGQSSAFF. The CDR3 DNA is TGTGCCAGTAGTCAACCGGGACAGTCGTCAGCTTTCTTT.

The chain recombines TRBV7-9 with TRBJ2-5, with D tentatively TRBD2 (6 bases). Germline values: CDR1 SEHNR, CDR2 FQNEAQ (reference sequence). The CDR3 is 17 amino acids. Between the trimmed V and J ends, which lost 1 base and 1 base, there was a span of 16 bases. CDR3 nucleotide sequence: TGTGCCAGCAGCTTAGTATTACGAGTAGCGGCCCAAGAGACCCAGTACTTC. It is translated as CASSLVLRVAAQETQYF.

This clone was counted only a few times. The rearrangement uses TRBV5-1 and TRBJ1-4; TRBD1 matches 7 bases. CDR3 size: 14 residues. Germline assignment: CDR1 SGHRS and CDR2 YFSETQ. The V and J ends lost 3 bases and 8 bases, in that order; junction bases with no gene match: 7. CDR3: CASSSEGRGEKLFF. The CDR3 DNA follows: TGCGCCAGCAGCTCCGAGGGCAGGGGGGAAAAACTGTTTTTT.